This T cell receptor (beta chain) was obtained from a study of cytomegalovirus exposure and HLA in healthy donors. Study-level points and caveats: Altogether, about 160 TCR beta chains were recorded as cytomegalovirus-associated. Some V segments, TRBV6-2 and TRBV6-3 among them, were indistinguishable and were therefore excluded. Versus the roughly 670-donor mean, an Asian-associated ancestry cluster reportedly showed fewer N-insertions in a later analysis.

From germline, CDR1 is SGHDT and CDR2 YYEEEE. The V end lost 3 bases, the J end lost 2 bases, and 3 bases lay between the germline ends. The CDR3 is made up of 11 amino acids. Amplification used 60 Vbeta primers and 13 Jbeta primers. Assay used: immunoSEQ multiplex PCR; TCRdb lists only in-frame clones, some missing. The top ten clones hold 2.5% to 3% of a sample with 90,000 or so clones, roughly 70% of them seen once. Notes on this clone: The antigen is undetermined.

The chain carries TRBV5-6 and TRBJ2-7; D is unclear. The TCR originated in a man aged 50 or older in good health and CMV-seronegative. Sequences were obtained from PBMCs. The CDR3 sequence is CASSSAYEQYF. In DNA form, the CDR3 reads TGTGCCAGCAGCTCGGCCTACGAGCAGTACTTC. Full variable domain (remainder filled in from reference TRBV5-6 and TRBJ2-7): DAGVTQSPTHLIKTRGQQVTLRCSPKSGHDTVSWYQQALGQGPQFIFQYYEEEERQRGNFPDRFSGHQFPNYSSELNVNALLLGDSALYLCASSSAYEQYFGPGTRLTVT.